The source of this TCR beta chain is a study of shared clonotypes between healthy human individuals. Study-wide background: Participating donors consisted of a couple of women and a few men aged 18 to 49.

An assay was performed, and its level was deep. Amplification in unsorted PBMC replicate PCRs started from roughly 330 ng DNA, which equals about 28,000 T cell genomes. As processed by the authors: Without quality scores, immunoSEQ junctional reads could not be filtered like full-length reads. Using immunoSEQ multiplex PCR, the repertoire was profiled, and TCRdb retains in-frame clones only, with some absent. V, J and clone size are those of that table, while D and trimming were read from the DNA. This sample yields about 490,000 clones, of which about 79% are seen a single time; around 13% belongs to the top ten. The germline V gene has CDR1 MNHEY and CDR2 SMNVEV (reference sequence). The CDR3 extends over 16 amino acids. The junction had 8 bases not matched to a gene; V was cut back by 6 bases and J by 4 bases.

The clonotype was recovered from a woman aged 40 to 55 in good health. Some clones in this sample may be carry-over from other donors' samples. This chain uses TRBV27 with TRBJ2-1; 11 bases fit TRBD1. Sequencing was carried out using PBMCs. The CDR3 reads CASSSLRDRGYNEQFF. The CDR3, as DNA: TGTGCCAGCAGCTCCCTCCGGGACAGGGGGTACAATGAGCAGTTCTTC.